This T cell receptor beta chain was recovered during a study of blood T cell repertoires in COVID-19. This clone was observed once. TCRdb's copy holds only in-frame clones and misses some; the assay was immunoSEQ multiplex PCR. The repertoire includes 150,000 to 250,000 clones, around 90% of them detected once, and around 2% sits in the top ten. CDR1 KGHSH and CDR2 LQKENI come from the germline V gene. Trimming stripped 3 bases from V and 4 bases from J, with 13 bases between. CDR3 length equals 16 residues. This chain links TRBV18 with TRBJ2-6, with a possible D match to TRBD2 (6 bases). The TCR sequence derives from a woman in her 30s who had recovered from COVID-19. Sequencing was done on a sample of PBMCs or T cells enriched from blood (not recorded which). In DNA, the CDR3 is TGTGCCAGCTCACCCCCGGGGGTAGGAGGGGCCAACGTCCTGACTTTC. Translation: CASSPPGVGGANVLTF.